This T cell receptor beta chain was captured by sequencing in a study of cytomegalovirus exposure and HLA in healthy donors. Findings and limits, study-wide: Presence/absence analyses treated sequencing depth as roughly uniform across donors. CMV antigen specificity of a few CMV-associated chains was confirmed in vitro. Beyond CMV serostatus, there was no information to go on about immune exposure.

PCR involved 60 Vbeta and 13 Jbeta primers. The protocol was immunoSEQ multiplex PCR, while the TCRdb copy is restricted to in-frame clones and leaves out a portion. The table lists roughly 160,000 clones, roughly four fifths of them singletons, with approximately 8% in the top ten. Though nominally healthy at sampling, donors likely had unrecorded immune exposures. Worth noting for this clone: Its cognate antigen is unknown.

Sequencing was performed on PBMCs. This TCR was sampled from a male donor in good health and CMV-seropositive.

CDR3 DNA: TGCGCCAGCAGCCCGGACAGGGTCTCTGGAAACACCATATATTTT. Its translation: CASSPDRVSGNTIYF. The rearrangement joins TRBV5-1 to TRBJ1-3; 8 bases line up with TRBD1. Germline values: CDR1 SGHRS, CDR2 YFSETQ. V dropped 4 bases and J dropped 0; count of bases not matched to a gene: 3. The CDR3 has 15 residues.